This T cell receptor (beta chain) was recorded in a study of cytomegalovirus exposure and HLA in healthy donors. V lost 5 bases, J lost 12 bases, and 19 bases lay in between. The CDR3 is 12 residues long. The germline CDR1 and CDR2 sequences are GTSNPN and SVGIG (reference sequence). Sequencing used immunoSEQ multiplex PCR; TCRdb keeps in-frame clones, though not all of them. The sample yields fewer than 200,000 clones, roughly 85% seen once. This chain joins TRBV30 and TRBJ1-1, with D perhaps matching TRBD1 (5 bases). This clonotype originated in a man aged 18 to 35 in good health and CMV-seropositive. What was sequenced was PBMCs. The CDR3 region is CAWGGTSRPTFF. In nucleotides, the CDR3 is TGTGCCTGGGGCGGGACCTCCCGGCCGACTTTCTTT.